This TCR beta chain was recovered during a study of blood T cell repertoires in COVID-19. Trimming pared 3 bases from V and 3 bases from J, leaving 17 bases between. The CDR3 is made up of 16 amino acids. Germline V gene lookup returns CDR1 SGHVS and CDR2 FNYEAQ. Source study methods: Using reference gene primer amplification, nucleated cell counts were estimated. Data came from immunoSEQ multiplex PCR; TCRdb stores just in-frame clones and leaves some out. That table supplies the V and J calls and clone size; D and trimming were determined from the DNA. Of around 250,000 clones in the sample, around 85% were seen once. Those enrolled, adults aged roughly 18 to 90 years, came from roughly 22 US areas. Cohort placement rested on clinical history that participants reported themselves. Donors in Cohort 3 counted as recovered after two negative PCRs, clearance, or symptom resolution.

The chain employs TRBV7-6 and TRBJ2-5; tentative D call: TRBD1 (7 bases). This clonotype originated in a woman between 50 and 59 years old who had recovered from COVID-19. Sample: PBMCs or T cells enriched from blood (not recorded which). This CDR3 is CASSLRPSRGEETQYF. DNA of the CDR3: TGTGCCAGCAGCTTGAGACCATCCAGGGGGGAAGAGACCCAGTACTTC.